The 19 T cell receptor beta chains presented below share a single source sample, sequenced in a study of cytomegalovirus exposure and HLA in healthy donors. Both 60 Vbeta primers and 13 Jbeta primers went into the PCR. Clones were read by immunoSEQ multiplex PCR, and TCRdb kept only the in-frame ones, dropping some. This table holds roughly 140,000 clones, over 70% found once. The sequencing sample was made of PBMCs. These TCRs come from a man aged 30 to 39 in good health and CMV-seropositive.

The rearrangement links TRBV5-1 to TRBJ1-1; 10 bases agree with TRBD1. Unmatched junction bases numbered 4, after V lost 7 bases and J lost 1 base. Germline V gives CDR1 SGHRS, CDR2 YFSETQ. This CDR3 region has 14 residues. CDR3 amino acids: CASGDRGRNTEAFF. The CDR3 DNA reads TGCGCCAGCGGAGACAGGGGGCGGAACACTGAAGCTTTCTTT.

This clone has a count of ten or more. V gene TRBV28 combines with J gene TRBJ1-1, with a tentative D call TRBD1 (5 bases). The CDR3 is made up of 13 amino acids. CDR1 is MDHEN and CDR2 is SYDVKM in the germline V gene. V dropped 5 bases and J dropped 7 bases, with 14 bases sitting between them. The CDR3 DNA reads as TGTGCCAGCAGTAGGGGTTACCTGCTTGAAGCTTTCTTT. This translates into CASSRGYLLEAFF.

In this sample, this clone turned up a few times. The CDR3 protein is CATSIFGGGGPYNEQFF. DNA of the CDR3: TGTGCCACCAGCATCTTTGGAGGCGGGGGGCCCTACAATGAGCAGTTCTTC. The rearrangement joins TRBV15 to TRBJ2-1, with 8 bases identical to TRBD2. Trimming removed 4 bases from V and 2 bases from J; junction bases left unmatched: 10. This CDR3 has 17 amino acids. Germline V gene lookup returns CDR1 LNHNV and CDR2 YYDKDF (reference sequence).

The gene calls are TRBV28 and TRBJ1-1; no firm D call. V shed 2 bases and J shed 5 bases, with 3 bases lying between them. CDR1 is MDHEN and CDR2 is SYDVKM in the germline V gene. CDR3 length: 11 residues. The CDR3 region has the DNA TGTGCCAGCAGTTTACAAACTGAAGCTTTCTTT. Translated, it gives CASSLQTEAFF. Together with reference TRBV28 and TRBJ1-1, the CDR3 gives the full variable domain: DVKVTQSSRYLVKRTGEKVFLECVQDMDHENMFWYRQDPGLGLRLIYFSYDVKMKEKGDIPEGYSVSREKKERFSLILESASTNQTSMYLCASSLQTEAFFGQGTRLTVV.

This chain uses TRBV15 with TRBJ2-4, with D perhaps TRBD1 (5 bases). This CDR3 is 12 amino acids long. Germline values: CDR1 LNHNV, CDR2 YYDKDF (reference sequence). Between the trimmed V and J ends, which lost 5 bases and 8 bases, there was a span of 10 bases. CDR3 sequence reads: CATSPSQDIQYF. As DNA, the CDR3 is TGTGCCACCAGCCCCTCACAGGACATTCAGTACTTC.

The rearrangement joins TRBV19 to TRBJ2-5, with TRBD2 matching over 14 bases. Germline lookup yields CDR1 LNHDA and CDR2 SQIVND (reference sequence). This CDR3 has 16 amino acids. V shed 9 bases and J 5 bases; nucleotides not matched to a gene: 11. The CDR3 sequence is CASAPTSGGAWETQYF. CDR3 bases: TGTGCCAGCGCCCCGACTAGCGGGGGGGCCTGGGAGACCCAGTACTTC. Drawing the rest from reference TRBV19 and TRBJ2-5, the complete variable domain is DGGITQSPKYLFRKEGQNVTLSCEQNLNHDAMYWYRQDPGQGLRLIYYSQIVNDFQKGDIAEGYSVSREKKESFPLTVTSAQKNPTAFYLCASAPTSGGAWETQYFGPGTRLLVL.

The V gene is TRBV5-1, the J gene TRBJ2-3, with 10 bases aligning to TRBD2. V gave up 6 bases and J gave up 4 bases; unmatched junction bases: 14. Looked up from germline, CDR1 is SGHRS and CDR2 is YFSETQ. This CDR3 has 17 residues. The CDR3 spells CASTPFIQSGRADTQYF. CDR3 DNA: TGCGCCAGCACCCCCTTCATCCAGAGCGGGAGGGCAGATACGCAGTATTTT.

This clone came up once. V and J are TRBV29-1 and TRBJ1-2, with TRBD1 matching 7 bases. The V and J ends lost 0 bases and 8 bases, in that order; junction bases with no gene match: 3. CDR1 SQVTM and CDR2 ANQGSEA come from the germline V gene. CDR3 size: 12 residues. The CDR3 DNA is TGCAGCGTTGAAGATGGAGGGGGCGGCTACACCTTC. Translated, it gives CSVEDGGGGYTF.

This clone was counted a single time. This sequence joins TRBV2 and TRBJ2-1, with D maybe TRBD2 (6 bases). The V end was cut by 8 bases, the J end by 9 bases, with 35 bases between. Germline lookup yields CDR1 SNHLY and CDR2 FYNNEI. This CDR3 spans 19 amino acids. In nucleotides, the CDR3 is TGTGCCAGCTTTTTTACTTTAGATAGCGGAAAATCCCCCGCTGGTGAGCAGTTCTTC. Its translation is CASFFTLDSGKSPAGEQFF.

V usage is TRBV7-6 and J usage is TRBJ2-6; D might be TRBD2 (5 bases). The germline V gene has CDR1 SGHVS and CDR2 FNYEAQ. The CDR3 length is 16 residues. V gave up 2 bases and J gave up 1 base, with 9 bases separating them. Here the CDR3 reads CASSLWRQSGANVLTF. The CDR3 region has the DNA TGTGCCAGCAGCTTATGGAGGCAATCTGGGGCCAACGTCCTGACTTTC.

This clone showed up just once. The V and J genes are TRBV7-2 and TRBJ1-1, with 8 bases aligning to TRBD1. Germline CDR1 reads SGHTA; CDR2 reads FQGNSA. The CDR3 contains 14 residues. The trim removed 4 bases at V and 3 bases at J, leaving 4 bases unmatched. The CDR3 DNA follows: TGTGCCAGCAGCTCCGGACAGGGATACACTGAAGCTTTCTTT. This encodes CASSSGQGYTEAFF.

This clone was seen a handful of times. The chain has TRBV5-1 and TRBJ2-5; TRBD1 matches at 11 bases. Germline values: CDR1 SGHRS, CDR2 YFSETQ. The CDR3 totals 14 residues. Trimming took 4 bases from V and 5 from J; bases not matched to a gene: 4. CDR3 sequence: CASSRTGGRETQYF. CDR3 nucleotide sequence: TGCGCCAGCAGCCGGACAGGGGGCCGGGAGACCCAGTACTTC.

The chain employs TRBV7-9 and TRBJ1-1; perhaps TRBD1 as D (5 bases). This CDR3 is 14 amino acids long. Trimming left V 0 bases short and J 4 bases short, with 9 bases between. Germline assignment: CDR1 SEHNR and CDR2 FQNEAQ (reference sequence). In nucleotides, the CDR3 is TGTGCCAGCAGCTTAGCAGGGGTGGGCACTGAAGCTTTCTTT. Protein sequence: CASSLAGVGTEAFF. The whole variable domain, filled in from reference TRBV7-9 and TRBJ1-1, reads DTGVSQNPRHKITKRGQNVTFRCDPISEHNRLYWYRQTLGQGPEFLTYFQNEAQLEKSRLLSDRFSAERPKGSFSTLEIQRTEQGDSAMYLCASSLAGVGTEAFFGQGTRLTVV.

The V gene is TRBV30, the J gene TRBJ2-7, with 8 positions matching TRBD2. Trimming at V came to 3 bases and at J to 0 bases, leaving 7 bases not matched to a gene. The germline V gene has CDR1 GTSNPN and CDR2 SVGIG (reference sequence). The CDR3 sequence is 15 residues long. DNA of the CDR3: TGTGCCTGGAGACCTAGCGGGTTAATCTCCTACGAGCAGTACTTC. Its protein is CAWRPSGLISYEQYF.

The chain combines TRBV4-1 with TRBJ2-6; 10 nucleotides match TRBD1. The J segment lost 1 base and the V segment lost 1 base, leaving 4 bases of the junction unmatched. The CDR3 runs 18 residues. Looked up from germline, CDR1 is MGHRA and CDR2 is YSYEKL. The CDR3 DNA reads as TGCGCCAGCAGCCAAGCGGGACAGGGGTCTTCTGGGGCCAACGTCCTGACTTTC. It translates to CASSQAGQGSSGANVLTF.

Remarks on this clone: The junction shows a germline mismatch at one end, possibly a read error. The rearrangement joins TRBV4-1 to TRBJ2-4; 7 bases line up with TRBD2. Germline-derived CDR1 and CDR2 are MGHRA and YSYEKL. The CDR3 sequence is 17 residues long. The CDR3 protein is CASSHPEGGWPKNSQYF. The CDR3, as DNA: TGCGCCAGCAGCCACCCTGAGGGAGGGTGGCCCAAAAACAGTCAGTACTTC.

The chain combines TRBV2 with TRBJ2-5; D gene unclear. The CDR3 contains 13 residues. The V end was cut by 4 bases, the J end by 0 bases, with 6 bases between. Germline V lookup: CDR1 SNHLY, CDR2 FYNNEI. The DNA for the CDR3 is TGTGCCAGCAGTGGAGGTAACCAAGAGACCCAGTACTTC. Its translation: CASSGGNQETQYF.

Here the CDR3 reads CASSHPRPYNEQFF. For the CDR3, the DNA is TGTGCCAGCAGCCACCCGAGGCCCTACAATGAGCAGTTCTTC. The chain has TRBV7-9 and TRBJ2-1; D unresolved. The germline CDR1 and CDR2 sequences are SEHNR and FQNEAQ (reference sequence). The V gene lost 5 bases and the J gene lost 2 bases, with 10 bases spanning the gap. The CDR3 extends over 14 amino acids.

The genes are TRBV5-8 and TRBJ1-2, with D maybe TRBD1 (5 bases). Trimming cost V 0 bases and J 8 bases, with 17 bases left between them. There are 15 residues in the CDR3. The germline V gene encodes CDR1 SGHTS and CDR2 YDEGEE. CDR3 in amino acids: CASSLGPLQAYGYTF. The CDR3 coding sequence is TGTGCCAGCAGCTTGGGTCCCCTACAGGCTTACGGCTACACCTTC.